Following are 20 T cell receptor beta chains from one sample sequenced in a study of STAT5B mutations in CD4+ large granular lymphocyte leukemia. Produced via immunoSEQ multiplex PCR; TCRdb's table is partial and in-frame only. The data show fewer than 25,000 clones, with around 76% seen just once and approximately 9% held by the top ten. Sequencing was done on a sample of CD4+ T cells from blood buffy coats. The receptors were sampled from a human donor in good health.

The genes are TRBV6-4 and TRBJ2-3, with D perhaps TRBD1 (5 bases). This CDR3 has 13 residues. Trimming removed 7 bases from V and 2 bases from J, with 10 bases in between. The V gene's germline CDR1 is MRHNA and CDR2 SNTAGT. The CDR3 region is CASMDTNTDTQYF. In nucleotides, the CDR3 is TGTGCCAGCATGGACACTAACACAGATACGCAGTATTTT.

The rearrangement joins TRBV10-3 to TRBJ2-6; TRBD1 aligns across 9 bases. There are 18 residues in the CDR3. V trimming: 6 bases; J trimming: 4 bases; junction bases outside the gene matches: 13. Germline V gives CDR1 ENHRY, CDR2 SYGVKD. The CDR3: CAIRSSGTGLSGANVLTF. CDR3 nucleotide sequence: TGTGCCATCAGAAGTTCCGGGACAGGGCTTTCCGGGGCCAACGTCCTGACTTTC.

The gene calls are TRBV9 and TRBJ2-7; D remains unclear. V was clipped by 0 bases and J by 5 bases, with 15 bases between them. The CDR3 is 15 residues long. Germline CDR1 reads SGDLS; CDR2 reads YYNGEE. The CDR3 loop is CASSVGGEGPHEQYF. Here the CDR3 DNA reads TGTGCCAGCAGCGTAGGAGGCGAAGGCCCCCACGAGCAGTACTTC.

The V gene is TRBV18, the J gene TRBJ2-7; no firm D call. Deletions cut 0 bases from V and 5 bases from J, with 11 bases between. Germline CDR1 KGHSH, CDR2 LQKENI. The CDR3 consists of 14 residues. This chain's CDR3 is CASSPPSKVNEQYF. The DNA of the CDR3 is TGTGCCAGCTCACCACCCTCCAAGGTGAACGAGCAGTACTTC.

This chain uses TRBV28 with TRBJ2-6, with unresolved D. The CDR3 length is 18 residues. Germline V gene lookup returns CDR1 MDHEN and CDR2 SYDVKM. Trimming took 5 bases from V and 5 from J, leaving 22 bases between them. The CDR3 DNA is TGTGCCAGCAGTCTCGGTGCTCTGACACAAAGTCGGGCCAACGTCCTGACTTTC. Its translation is CASSLGALTQSRANVLTF.

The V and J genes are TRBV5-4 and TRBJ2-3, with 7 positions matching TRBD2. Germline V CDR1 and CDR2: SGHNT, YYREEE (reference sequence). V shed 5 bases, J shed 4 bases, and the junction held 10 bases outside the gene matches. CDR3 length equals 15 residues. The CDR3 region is CASSTGGRFADTQYF. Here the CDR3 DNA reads TGTGCCAGCAGTACGGGGGGTAGGTTTGCAGATACGCAGTATTTT.

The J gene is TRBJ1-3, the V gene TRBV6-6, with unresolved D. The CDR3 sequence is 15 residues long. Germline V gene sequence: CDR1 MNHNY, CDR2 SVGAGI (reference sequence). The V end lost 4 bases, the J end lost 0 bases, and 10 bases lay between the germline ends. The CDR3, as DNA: TGTGCCAGCAGTTCGTACACGGCCTCTGGAAACACCATATATTTT. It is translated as CASSSYTASGNTIYF.

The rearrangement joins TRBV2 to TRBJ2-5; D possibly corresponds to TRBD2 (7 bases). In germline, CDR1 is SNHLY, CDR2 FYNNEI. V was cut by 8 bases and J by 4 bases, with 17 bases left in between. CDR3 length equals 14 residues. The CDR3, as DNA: TGTGCCAGCCTGCGGGGGCTACCCGGAGAGACCCAGTACTTC. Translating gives CASLRGLPGETQYF.

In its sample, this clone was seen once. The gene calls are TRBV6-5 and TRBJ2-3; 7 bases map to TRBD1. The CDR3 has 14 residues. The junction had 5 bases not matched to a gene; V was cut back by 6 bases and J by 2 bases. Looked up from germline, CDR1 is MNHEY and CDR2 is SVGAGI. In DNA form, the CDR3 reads TGTGCCAGCAGCTGGGACAGCCCCACAGATACGCAGTATTTT. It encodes CASSWDSPTDTQYF.

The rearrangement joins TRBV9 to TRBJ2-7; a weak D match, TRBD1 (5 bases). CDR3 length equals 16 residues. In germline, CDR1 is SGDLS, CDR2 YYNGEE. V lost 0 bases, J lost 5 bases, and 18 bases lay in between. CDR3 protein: CASSVGMGQGSHEQYF. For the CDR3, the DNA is TGTGCCAGCAGCGTAGGTATGGGGCAGGGTAGCCACGAGCAGTACTTC. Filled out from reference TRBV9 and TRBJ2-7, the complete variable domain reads DSGVTQTPKHLITATGQRVTLRCSPRSGDLSVYWYQQSLDQGLQFLIQYYNGEERAKGNILERFSAQQFPDLHSELNLSSLELGDSALYFCASSVGMGQGSHEQYFGPGTRLTVT.

The CDR3 DNA reads as TGTGCCAGCAGTCCGGGACAGGCCGCGGAAAAACTGTTTTTT. Amino acids: CASSPGQAAEKLFF. V usage is TRBV28 and J usage is TRBJ1-4; TRBD1 aligns across 8 bases. J lost 8 bases, V lost 5 bases, and 7 bases had no gene match. The CDR3 has 14 residues. Germline CDR1 reads MDHEN; CDR2 reads SYDVKM.

As DNA, the CDR3 is TGTGCCAGCAGCTTAGTTAGCGGGATCTCAGATACGCAGTATTTT. This codes for CASSLVSGISDTQYF. The V and J genes are TRBV7-2 and TRBJ2-3; 8 nucleotides align to TRBD2. Germline loops: CDR1 SGHTA, CDR2 FQGNSA. The CDR3 extends over 15 amino acids. V gave up 1 base and J gave up 4 bases; unmatched junction bases: 4.

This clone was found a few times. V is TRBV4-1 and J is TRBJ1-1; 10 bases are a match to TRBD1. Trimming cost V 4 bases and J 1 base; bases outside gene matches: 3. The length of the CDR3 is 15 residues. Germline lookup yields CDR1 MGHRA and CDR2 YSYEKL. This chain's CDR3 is CASSLGQGTNTEAFF. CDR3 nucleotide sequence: TGCGCCAGCAGCCTGGGACAGGGGACGAACACTGAAGCTTTCTTT.

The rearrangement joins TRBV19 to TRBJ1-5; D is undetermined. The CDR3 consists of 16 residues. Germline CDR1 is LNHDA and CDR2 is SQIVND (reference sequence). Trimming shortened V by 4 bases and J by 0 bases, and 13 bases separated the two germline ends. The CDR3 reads CASSRGVGYSNQPQHF. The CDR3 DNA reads TGTGCCAGTAGTAGAGGAGTGGGCTATAGCAATCAGCCCCAGCATTTT.

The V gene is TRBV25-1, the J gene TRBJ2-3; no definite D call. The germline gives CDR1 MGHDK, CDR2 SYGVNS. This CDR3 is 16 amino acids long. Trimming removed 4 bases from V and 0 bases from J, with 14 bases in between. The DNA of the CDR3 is TGTGCCAGCAGTGGGCCCGCAAGCTTTAGCACAGATACGCAGTATTTT. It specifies CASSGPASFSTDTQYF.

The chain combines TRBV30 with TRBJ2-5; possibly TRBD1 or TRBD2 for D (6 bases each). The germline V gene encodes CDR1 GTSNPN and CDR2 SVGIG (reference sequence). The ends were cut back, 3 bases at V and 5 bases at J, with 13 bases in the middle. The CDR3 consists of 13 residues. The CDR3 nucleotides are TGTGCCTGGAGCGGGGGCCTTTTCGAGACCCAGTACTTC. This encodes CAWSGGLFETQYF.

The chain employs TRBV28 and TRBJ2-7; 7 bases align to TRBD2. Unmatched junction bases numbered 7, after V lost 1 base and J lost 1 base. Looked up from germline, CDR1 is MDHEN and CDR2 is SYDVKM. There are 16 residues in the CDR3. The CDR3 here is CASSLSGGRRSYEQYF. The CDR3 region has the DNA TGTGCCAGCAGTTTATCTGGCGGGAGAAGATCCTACGAGCAGTACTTC.

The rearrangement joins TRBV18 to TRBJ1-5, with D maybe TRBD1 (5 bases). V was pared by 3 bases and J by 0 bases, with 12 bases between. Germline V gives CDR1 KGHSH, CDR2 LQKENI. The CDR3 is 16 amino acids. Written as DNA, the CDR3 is TGTGCCAGCTCACCCCGGACACTCGATAGCAATCAGCCCCAGCATTTT. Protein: CASSPRTLDSNQPQHF.

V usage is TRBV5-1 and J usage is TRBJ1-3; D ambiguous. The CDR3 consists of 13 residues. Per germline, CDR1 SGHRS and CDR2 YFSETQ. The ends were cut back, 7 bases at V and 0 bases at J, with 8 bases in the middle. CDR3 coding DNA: TGCGCCAGCTCAGAAAGCTCTGGAAACACCATATATTTT. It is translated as CASSESSGNTIYF. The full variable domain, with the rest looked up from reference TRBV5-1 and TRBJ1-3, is KAGVTQTPRYLIKTRGQQVTLSCSPISGHRSVSWYQQTPGQGLQFLFEYFSETQRNKGNFPGRFSGRQFSNSRSEMNVSTLELGDSALYLCASSESSGNTIYFGEGSWLTVV.

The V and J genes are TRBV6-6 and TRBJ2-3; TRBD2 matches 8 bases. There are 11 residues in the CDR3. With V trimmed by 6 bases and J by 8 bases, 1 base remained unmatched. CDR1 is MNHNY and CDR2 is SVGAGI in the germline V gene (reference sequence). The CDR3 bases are TGTGCCAGCAGCCTAGCGGGTACGCAGTATTTT. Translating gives CASSLAGTQYF.